The present TCR beta chain was sequenced within a study of T cells in Graves' hyperthyroidism and ophthalmopathy (dated by TCRdb to the late 2010s). Looking at the study overall: Peripheral blood was collected at initial diagnosis, before any treatment. A discovery cohort of about 100 patients, roughly 40 with Graves' ophthalmopathy and under 60 with stable Graves' hyperthyroidism, was used to find distinguishing TCR V-J signatures. Whether ophthalmopathy could be predicted prospectively was tested in an independent validation cohort made up of 18 to 20 hyperthyroidism patients plus 17 patients who later progressed to ophthalmopathy. For training and testing, the 100 or so patients in the discovery cohort were randomly divided in a 7:3 ratio. In addition, the study compared T-cell repertoires in thyroid tissue and in blood from six Graves' hyperthyroidism patients. Following sampling, methimazole starting at 30 mg daily was given to hyperthyroidism patients, and high-dose intravenous methylprednisolone was given to ophthalmopathy patients. TCR Vbeta CDR3 sequencing of fewer than 150 peripheral blood samples (about 45 ophthalmopathy, approximately 80 hyperthyroidism and roughly 17 progressor patients) is reported in the paper.

CDR1 and CDR2, per the germline V gene, are SGHRS and YFSETQ. After removal of 0 bases from V and 3 bases from J, the junction retains 4 bases not matched to a gene. Including the terminal cysteine and phenylalanine, the CDR3 comprises 16 residues. Only the CDR3 DNA is retained, 48 bases long and in frame from the first base. TCR beta CDR3 regions were amplified from RNA transcripts. The TCR CDR3 was subjected to a first round of RT-PCR using the HTBI primer set and the Qiagen OneStep RT-PCR kit. Libraries were constructed in a second round of multiplex PCR, after which size selection and purification were carried out. Sequencing of the libraries was done on an Illumina HiSeq2000 using paired-end 100 bp reads. The study's own analysis went as follows. SOAPnuke was used to process the raw data, with reads discarded if the reads contained adapters or uncalled bases, had a mean Phred below 15, or lacked an exact constant-primer or identifier match. COPE v1.2.5 was used to merge high-quality paired reads, and clonotypes were defined as unique nucleotide sequences. MiTCR v1.1 was used to align clonotypes to the IMGT TRBV, TRBD and TRBJ reference segments. The analysis was restricted to V-J combinations with a frequency above 0.0001, which together covered roughly 99% of the repertoires. The TCS score was defined as the ratio of F50 (clonal expansion) to E x V (chaos), calculated using BLOSUM62-based TCRdist between CDR3 peptides within each V-J. Welch's t-statistics and random forest reduced around 550 V-J features to roughly 13, which were used in a naive Bayes classifier (R e1071). TCRdb reprocessed the public reads (quality trimming at Q25 with fastp, clone calling with MiXCR) and kept in-frame beta chains. Every distinct CDR3 protein forms one entry, paired with its most common genes and DNA. For this entry, the V and J calls and clone size follow TCRdb and not the study's own pipeline. In this sample the table shows about 620,000 distinct CDR3 sequences, 16% of which occur a single time. Of the sample, less than 4.5% falls within the top ten clones.

Stable Graves' hyperthyroidism was defined as no progression to ophthalmopathy during 18 months of follow-up. The hyperthyroidism patients were between 18 and 65 years old and newly diagnosed, with a disease duration of less than 2 months. Patients with uncontrolled infections, other autoimmune diseases, pregnancy or lactation were excluded. Diagnoses were established on the basis of clinical symptoms, serum thyroxine and TRAb, thyroid ultrasound, and orbital computed tomography. PBMCs were separated from under 11 ml of fresh peripheral blood using Ficoll-Paque density gradient centrifugation. Total RNA was extracted with Trizol reagent, and quality was checked on an Agilent 2100 Bioanalyzer. Regarding this clonotype: Its antigen has not been determined. Base quality data are lacking; no much larger clone is found one base away.

Paper-wide results and their limitations: Most expanded thyroid clonotypes (frequency above 0.001) were also detected in blood, a finding suggesting that blood repertoires may reflect thyroid immune responses. In validation, progression to ophthalmopathy was predicted by the model with 70.59% sensitivity and 72.22% specificity, a median of roughly 6.4 months before onset. In cross-validation, a model built on a 13 V-J signature told ophthalmopathy apart from stable hyperthyroidism with approximately 90% sensitivity and 81% to 82% specificity, and in testing the same model reached 80%/75%. No statistical method was used to set the sample size in advance, and investigators knew the group allocation.

This TCR was recovered from a woman in her thirties with Graves' hyperthyroidism. Recombination linked TRBV5-1 to TRBJ2-2; the central 8 bases match TRBD1. What was sequenced was blood. The CDR3 corresponds to CASSLEGTGDTGELFF. The nucleotide sequence reads TGCGCCAGCAGCTTGGAGGGGACAGGAGACACCGGGGAGCTGTTTTTT.